The 9 T cell receptor beta chains below were found in one sample sequenced in a study of beta chain features in type 1 diabetes. General study points: For Type 1 diabetes patients, all four CD4+ subsets carried TCRB CDR3s that were moderately but significantly shorter.

TCRB transcripts that were expressed got sequenced, as all of the isolated RNA had been reverse transcribed. The table came from immunoSEQ multiplex PCR; TCRdb's copy has only in-frame clones and leaves some out. Of about 370,000 clones listed, 9.6% are singletons. Antigens for these TCRs are unknown. Material for sequencing was central memory CD4+ T cells from blood. The receptors derive from a man under 40 with type 1 diabetes.

In this sample, this clone turned up a few times. The chain employs TRBV11-3 and TRBJ2-1; TRBD1 is a possible D gene (6 bases). The CDR3 sequence is 13 residues long. Deletions cut 5 bases from V and 5 bases from J, with 10 bases between. Germline assignment: CDR1 SGHNT and CDR2 YENEEA. Here the CDR3 DNA reads TGTGCCAGCAGCCCCGGGACAAACAATGAGCAGTTCTTC. Its translation is CASSPGTNNEQFF.

This clone was detected a few times. The chain recombines TRBV20-1 with TRBJ2-5; D gene ambiguous. V shed 3 bases and J shed 6 bases, with 5 bases lying between them. The V gene's germline CDR1 is DFQATT and CDR2 SNEGSKA (reference sequence). The CDR3 runs 10 residues. The DNA of the CDR3 is TGCAGTGCTAGTGCCCAGACCCAGTACTTC. It specifies CSASAQTQYF.

This clone was observed a few times. The chain employs TRBV6-6 and TRBJ1-1; no reliable D call. Deletions cut 2 bases from V and 1 base from J, with 8 bases between. Germline-derived CDR1 and CDR2 are MNHNY and SVGAGI (reference sequence). The CDR3 is 14 amino acids. The CDR3 protein is CASSYHQTNTEAFF. In nucleotides, the CDR3 is TGTGCCAGCAGTTACCATCAAACGAACACTGAAGCTTTCTTT.

This clone showed up many times. The rearrangement joins TRBV2 to TRBJ1-5; no definite D call. Trimming left V 2 bases short and J 4 bases short, with 9 bases between. Germline V gene lookup returns CDR1 SNHLY and CDR2 FYNNEI. The CDR3 runs to 14 residues. CDR3 DNA sequence: TGTGCCAGCAGTGAAAATACAGCAAATCAGCCCCAGCATTTT. Protein sequence: CASSENTANQPQHF.

The table lists this clone with many counts. J is TRBJ2-1 and V is TRBV27, with 8 bases lining up with TRBD2. Germline V CDR1 and CDR2: MNHEY, SMNVEV (reference sequence). V was pared by 2 bases and J by 0 bases, with 12 bases of the junction left unmatched. The length of the CDR3 is 19 residues. Here the CDR3 DNA reads TGTGCCAGCAGTTTAACCCTAGCGGGCCTTCTAAGCTCCTACAATGAGCAGTTCTTC. Translated: CASSLTLAGLLSSYNEQFF.

The chain is built from TRBV6-5 and TRBJ1-1, with D possibly TRBD1 on 6 matching bases. Per the germline V gene, CDR1 is MNHEY and CDR2 is SVGAGI. The CDR3 contains 14 residues. Trimming took off 6 bases at V and 1 base at J, with 12 bases between the two ends. The CDR3 loop is CASRRLTGNTEAFF. The CDR3 DNA follows: TGTGCCAGCAGACGCCTGACAGGGAACACTGAAGCTTTCTTT.

In the case of this clone: A much more abundant neighbour one base away suggests this may be a read error. V usage is TRBV5-4 and J usage is TRBJ2-5, with TRBD2 matching 11 bases. The J call may be in error: the DNA end matches TRBJ2-7 better. The germline V gene has CDR1 SGHNT and CDR2 YYREEE (reference sequence). The CDR3 length is 14 residues. The chain's CDR3 is CASSFTSGSYEQYF. The CDR3 coding sequence is TGTGCCAGCAGCTTCACTAGCGGGAGTTACGAGCAGTACTTC.

The CDR3 protein is CASSPSGTVKFF. In DNA form, the CDR3 reads TGTGCCAGCAGCCCCTCCGGGACAGTAAAGTTCTTC. The J gene is TRBJ2-1, the V gene TRBV6-6, with 7 positions matching TRBD1. This CDR3 has 12 residues. CDR1 is MNHNY and CDR2 is SVGAGI in the germline V gene (reference sequence). The V and J ends lost 6 bases and 14 bases, in that order; junction bases with no gene match: 10.

A few counts support this clone. Mismatch with germline at one junction end may stem from a read error. The gene calls are TRBV5-1 and TRBJ2-4, with 9 bases fitting TRBD1. CDR1 is SGHRS, CDR2 YFSETQ, per germline. The CDR3 runs 13 residues. The CDR3, as DNA: TGCGCCAGCAGCCCGTCGGGGGACAGGGCAGTTTGGTTC. Translated, it gives CASSPSGDRAVWF. Filled out from reference TRBV5-1 and TRBJ2-4, the complete variable domain reads KAGVTQTPRYLIKTRGQQVTLSCSPISGHRSVSWYQQTPGQGLQFLFEYFSETQRNKGNFPGRFSGRQFSNSRSEMNVSTLELGDSALYLCASSPSGDRAVWFGAGTRLSVL.